This is a list of T cell receptor beta chains from one sample in a study of beta chain features in type 1 diabetes. Generated by immunoSEQ multiplex PCR, the TCRdb table keeps only in-frame clones and is missing some. The table records around 500,000 clones, roughly an eighth of them present only once. The sequencing sample was made of naive CD4+ T cells from blood. These receptors all stem from a young woman in good health. The CDR3 runs from the conserved cysteine through the conserved F or W. The D gene is left open where the match is weak. Some rows have no size entry. The others give once, few or many, or a class for an expanded clone.

v_gene	j_gene	d_gene	abundance	CDR3aa	CDR3nt
TRBV4-1	TRBJ2-5	-	-	CASSQAPGSLTETQYF	TGCGCCAGCAGCCAAGCCCCGGGCTCATTAACGGAGACCCAGTACTTC
TRBV19	TRBJ2-5	-	-	CASSIGPNQETQYF	TGTGCCAGTAGTATAGGTCCAAACCAAGAGACCCAGTACTTC
TRBV14	TRBJ2-4	-	-	CASSQVLGFAQYF	TGTGCCAGCAGCCAAGTATTGGGTTTTGCTCAGTACTTC
TRBV30	TRBJ1-1	TRBD1	-	CAWGRTGRPKAFF	TGTGCCTGGGGTCGGACAGGGCGTCCTAAAGCTTTCTTT
TRBV2	TRBJ2-6	-	few	CASLSFAGANVLTF	TGTGCCAGCCTAAGTTTCGCTGGGGCCAACGTCCTGACTTTC
TRBV15	TRBJ1-2	-	few	CATTPKVETRSYGYTF	TGTGCCACCACCCCGAAGGTGGAGACCCGTTCCTATGGCTACACCTTC
TRBV5-6	TRBJ2-1	-	-	CASTLTQRSYNEQFF	TGTGCCAGCACCCTAACCCAGCGTTCCTACAATGAGCAGTTCTTC
TRBV21-1	TRBJ2-3	-	-	CASSKSGTSGVGTDTQYF	TGTGCCAGCAGCAAATCCGGGACTAGCGGGGTCGGCACAGATACGCAGTATTTT
TRBV7-2	TRBJ2-5	-	few	CASSLSYQETQYF	TGTGCCAGCAGCTTATCATACCAAGAGACCCAGTACTTC
TRBV15	TRBJ2-5	-	few	CATSRELAQQETQYF	TGTGCCACCAGCAGAGAGTTGGCACAACAAGAGACCCAGTACTTC
TRBV9	TRBJ2-3	-	few	CASSASGGGPDTQYF	TGTGCCAGCAGCGCTTCAGGAGGGGGCCCAGATACGCAGTATTTT
TRBV15	TRBJ1-1	-	few	CATSRSGGEAFF	TGTGCCACCAGCAGATCTGGCGGTGAAGCTTTCTTT
TRBV5-1	TRBJ2-5	TRBD1	-	CASRPGTGGEETQYF	TGCGCCAGCAGGCCCGGGACAGGGGGCGAAGAGACCCAGTACTTC
TRBV7-6	TRBJ2-5	-	-	CASSFPGEGTQYF	TGTGCCAGCAGCTTCCCTGGAGAGGGGACCCAGTACTTC
TRBV29-1	TRBJ2-6	TRBD2	few	CSVRASGLASGANVLTF	TGCAGCGTTCGGGCTAGCGGGTTAGCTTCTGGGGCCAACGTCCTGACTTTC
TRBV18	TRBJ2-2	-	-	CASSPGEATGELFF	TGTGCCAGCTCACCAGGAGAAGCCACCGGGGAGCTGTTTTTT
TRBV7-9	TRBJ2-5	TRBD2	-	CASTLILGEGTQYF	TGTGCCAGCACCCTAATACTAGGGGAGGGGACCCAGTACTTC
TRBV4-1	TRBJ2-3	TRBD1	-	CASSQDSRGPDTQYF	TGCGCCAGCAGCCAAGATTCCAGGGGGCCAGATACGCAGTATTTT
TRBV14	TRBJ1-2	-	-	CASSLQAGTGFRGYTF	TGTGCCAGCAGCCTACAGGCCGGCACAGGGTTCCGCGGCTACACCTTC
TRBV5-4	TRBJ2-1	TRBD2	few	CASSLRSSGRNEQFF	TGTGCCAGCAGCTTGAGGTCTAGCGGGAGGAATGAGCAGTTCTTC
TRBV27	TRBJ1-1	-	few	CASSFSRVNTEAFF	TGTGCCAGCAGTTTCTCACGAGTGAACACTGAAGCTTTCTTT
TRBV11-2	TRBJ2-5	TRBD2	few	CASSFGASGSYQETQYF	TGTGCCAGCAGCTTCGGGGCTAGCGGTTCCTACCAAGAGACCCAGTACTTC
TRBV5-1	TRBJ2-3	TRBD2	-	CASSLAIAGATDTQYF	TGCGCCAGCAGCTTGGCCATAGCGGGAGCCACAGATACGCAGTATTTT
TRBV18	TRBJ1-5	-	-	CASSPQIETHQPQHF	TGTGCCAGCTCACCACAGATTGAGACACATCAGCCCCAGCATTTT
TRBV9	TRBJ1-4	-	-	CASSAPWAGDGEKLFF	TGTGCCAGCAGCGCTCCGTGGGCAGGGGACGGCGAAAAACTGTTTTTT
TRBV4-3	TRBJ1-4	-	few	CASSSGALFNEKLFF	TGCGCCAGCAGCAGTGGGGCACTCTTTAATGAAAAACTGTTTTTT
TRBV21-1	TRBJ2-5	-	few	CASSKGVMTETQYF	TGTGCCAGCAGCAAAGGGGTTATGACGGAGACCCAGTACTTC
TRBV7-2	TRBJ2-1	-	few	CASSSGQAHNEQFF	TGTGCCAGCAGCTCGGGACAAGCACACAATGAGCAGTTCTTC
TRBV4-3	TRBJ2-2	-	few	CASSQIQASNTGELFF	TGCGCCAGCAGCCAAATCCAGGCTTCCAACACCGGGGAGCTGTTTTTT
TRBV2	TRBJ1-1	-	-	CASRYRVNTEAFF	TGTGCCAGCAGATATCGGGTGAACACTGAAGCTTTCTTT
TRBV2	TRBJ2-1	-	few	CASSLEQSSYNEQFF	TGTGCCAGCAGTCTCGAACAGAGCTCCTACAATGAGCAGTTCTTC
TRBV18	TRBJ2-3	-	-	CASSPGSRGRTDTQYF	TGTGCCAGCTCACCAGGGAGCAGGGGTCGGACAGATACGCAGTATTTT
TRBV28	TRBJ1-1	TRBD1	-	CASNQGEKEAFF	TGTGCCAGCAACCAGGGGGAGAAAGAAGCTTTCTTT
TRBV18	TRBJ2-5	-	-	CASSPNTGRETQYF	TGTGCCAGCTCACCAAACACGGGGCGGGAGACCCAGTACTTC
TRBV6-5	TRBJ2-3	TRBD2	-	CATLAGSTDTQYF	TGTGCCACCCTAGCGGGGAGCACAGATACGCAGTATTTT
TRBV4-3	TRBJ2-1	-	-	CASSQDPATSYNEQFF	TGCGCCAGCAGCCAAGACCCAGCCACTTCCTACAATGAGCAGTTCTTC
TRBV7-7	TRBJ2-1	TRBD2	few	CASSFASGSYNEQFF	TGTGCCAGCAGCTTCGCTAGCGGGTCCTACAATGAGCAGTTCTTC
TRBV30	TRBJ1-4	TRBD1	many	CAWRAGQGNEKLFF	TGTGCCTGGAGGGCCGGACAGGGTAATGAAAAACTGTTTTTT
TRBV7-2	TRBJ2-7	-	-	CASRGDGSSDEQYF	TGTGCCAGCAGAGGGGACGGGAGTAGCGACGAGCAGTACTTC
TRBV7-2	TRBJ2-3	-	many	CASSLDRTDTQYF	TGTGCCAGCAGCTTAGACCGCACAGATACGCAGTATTTT
TRBV11-2	TRBJ2-2	-	few	CASSLAGRNTGELFF	TGTGCCAGCAGCTTAGCGGGGAGGAACACCGGGGAGCTGTTTTTT
TRBV4-3	TRBJ1-1	-	few	CASSQDRPGLGTEAFF	TGCGCCAGCAGCCAAGACCGTCCTGGCTTGGGCACTGAAGCTTTCTTT
TRBV7-9	TRBJ2-3	TRBD2	-	CASSFQLAGVTDTQYF	TGTGCCAGCTCTTTCCAACTAGCGGGAGTTACAGATACGCAGTATTTT
TRBV29-1	TRBJ2-6	-	-	CSARDSGANVLTF	TGCAGCGCACGGGACTCTGGGGCCAACGTCCTGACTTTC
TRBV12-5	TRBJ1-1	-	-	CASGVQVNTEAFF	TGTGCTAGTGGAGTTCAGGTGAACACTGAAGCTTTCTTT
TRBV29-1	TRBJ2-1	-	many	CSVEQAVAARYNEQFF	TGCAGCGTTGAGCAGGCTGTAGCGGCCAGATACAATGAGCAGTTCTTC
TRBV7-8	TRBJ2-7	-	few	CASSLLEYSYEQYF	TGTGCCAGCAGCTTACTGGAGTACTCCTACGAGCAGTACTTC
TRBV11-1	TRBJ2-5	TRBD1	-	CASSQLDREDKPQYF	TGTGCCAGCAGCCAACTGGACAGGGAAGATAAGCCCCAGTACTTC
TRBV4-3	TRBJ2-3	TRBD2	-	CASSQDLRGGQPDTQYF	TGCGCCAGCAGCCAGGATTTGCGGGGGGGCCAACCAGATACGCAGTATTTT
TRBV5-1	TRBJ1-2	-	-	CASSLDTGEYGYTF	TGCGCCAGCAGCTTGGATACAGGCGAATATGGCTACACCTTC
TRBV29-1	TRBJ2-7	TRBD1	-	CSARDRAYEQYF	TGCAGCGCCCGGGACAGGGCCTACGAGCAGTACTTC
TRBV7-6	TRBJ2-7	-	-	CASSSNYEQYF	TGTGCCAGCAGCAGCAACTACGAGCAGTACTTC
TRBV30	TRBJ1-5	-	-	CAWRLGTNQPQHF	TGTGCCTGGAGATTAGGGACTAATCAGCCCCAGCATTTT
TRBV7-2	TRBJ2-2	TRBD1	-	CASSPRDRAFPGELFF	TGTGCCAGCAGCCCACGGGACAGGGCATTTCCCGGGGAGCTGTTTTTT